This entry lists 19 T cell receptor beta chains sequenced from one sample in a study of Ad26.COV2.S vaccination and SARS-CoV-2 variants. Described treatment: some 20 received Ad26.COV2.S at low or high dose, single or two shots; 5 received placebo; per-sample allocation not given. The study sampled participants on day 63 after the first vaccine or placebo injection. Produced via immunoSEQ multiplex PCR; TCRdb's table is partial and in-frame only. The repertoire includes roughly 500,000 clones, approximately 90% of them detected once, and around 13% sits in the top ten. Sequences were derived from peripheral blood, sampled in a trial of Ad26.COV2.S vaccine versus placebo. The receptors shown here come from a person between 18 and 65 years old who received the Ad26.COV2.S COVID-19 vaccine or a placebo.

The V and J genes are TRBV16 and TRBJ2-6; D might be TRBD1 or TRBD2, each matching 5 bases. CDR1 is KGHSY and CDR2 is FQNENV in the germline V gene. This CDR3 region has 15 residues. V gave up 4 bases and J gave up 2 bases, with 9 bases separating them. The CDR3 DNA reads TGTGCCAGCAGCCGAGGGGCAGCTGGGGCCAACGTCCTGACTTTC. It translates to CASSRGAAGANVLTF.

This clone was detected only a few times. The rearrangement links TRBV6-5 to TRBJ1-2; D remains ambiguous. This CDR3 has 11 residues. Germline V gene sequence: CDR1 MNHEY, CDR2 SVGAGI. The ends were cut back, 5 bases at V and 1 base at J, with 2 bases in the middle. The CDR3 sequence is CASSINYGYTF. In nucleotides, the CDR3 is TGTGCCAGCAGTATTAACTATGGCTACACCTTC.

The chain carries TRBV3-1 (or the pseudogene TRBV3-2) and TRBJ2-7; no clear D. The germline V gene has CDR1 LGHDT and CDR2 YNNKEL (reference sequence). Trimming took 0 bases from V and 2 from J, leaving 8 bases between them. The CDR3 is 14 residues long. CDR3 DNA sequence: TGTGCCAGCAGCCAAGAACGTTCCACCTACGAGCAGTACTTC. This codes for CASSQERSTYEQYF.

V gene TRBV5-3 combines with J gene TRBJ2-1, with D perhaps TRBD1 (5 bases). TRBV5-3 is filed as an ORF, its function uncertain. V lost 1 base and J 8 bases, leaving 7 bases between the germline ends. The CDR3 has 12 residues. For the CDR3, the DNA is TGTGCCAGAAGCTTGTGGGGCTATGAGCAGTTCTTC. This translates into CARSLWGYEQFF.

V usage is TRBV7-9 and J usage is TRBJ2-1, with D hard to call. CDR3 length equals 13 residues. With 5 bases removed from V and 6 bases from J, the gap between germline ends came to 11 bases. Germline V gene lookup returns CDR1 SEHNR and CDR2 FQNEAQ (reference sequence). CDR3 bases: TGTGCCAGCAGCCCCCCCGTCTCCAATGAGCAGTTCTTC. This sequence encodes CASSPPVSNEQFF.

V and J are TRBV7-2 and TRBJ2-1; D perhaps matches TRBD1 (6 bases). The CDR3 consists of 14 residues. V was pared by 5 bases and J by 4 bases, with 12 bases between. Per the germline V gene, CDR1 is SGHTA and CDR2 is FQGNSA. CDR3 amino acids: CASSRTTGYNEQFF. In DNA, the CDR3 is TGTGCCAGCAGCCGTACCACAGGGTACAATGAGCAGTTCTTC. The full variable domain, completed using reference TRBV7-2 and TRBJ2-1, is GAGVSQSPSNKVTEKGKDVELRCDPISGHTALYWYRQSLGQGLEFLIYFQGNSAPDKSGLPSDRFSAERTGGSVSTLTIQRTQQEDSAVYLCASSRTTGYNEQFFGPGTRLTVL.

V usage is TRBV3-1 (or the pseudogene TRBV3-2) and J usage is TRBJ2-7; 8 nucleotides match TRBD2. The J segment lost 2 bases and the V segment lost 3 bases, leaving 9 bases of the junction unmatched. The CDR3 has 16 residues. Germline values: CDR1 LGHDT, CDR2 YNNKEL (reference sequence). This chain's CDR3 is CASSHQLSGNPYEQYF. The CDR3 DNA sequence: TGTGCCAGCAGCCACCAACTTAGCGGGAACCCCTACGAGCAGTACTTC.

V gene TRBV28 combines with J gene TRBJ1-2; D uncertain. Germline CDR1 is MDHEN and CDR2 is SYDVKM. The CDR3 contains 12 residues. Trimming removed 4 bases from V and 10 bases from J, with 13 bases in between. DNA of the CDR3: TGTGCCAGCAGTTCCCCGCGTAGGGACTACACCTTC. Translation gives CASSSPRRDYTF.

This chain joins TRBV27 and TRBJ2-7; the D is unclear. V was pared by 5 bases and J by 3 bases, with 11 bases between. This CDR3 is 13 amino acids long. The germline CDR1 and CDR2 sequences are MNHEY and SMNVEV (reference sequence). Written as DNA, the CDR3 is TGTGCCAGCAGTCCCCTGGCCTTCTACGAGCAGTACTTC. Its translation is CASSPLAFYEQYF.

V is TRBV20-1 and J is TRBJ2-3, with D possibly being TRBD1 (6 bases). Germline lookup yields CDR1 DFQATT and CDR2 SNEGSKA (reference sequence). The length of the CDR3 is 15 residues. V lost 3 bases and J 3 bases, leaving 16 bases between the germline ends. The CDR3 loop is CSASKGGDLTDTQYF. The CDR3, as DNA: TGCAGTGCTAGTAAAGGGGGAGACCTGACAGATACGCAGTATTTT.

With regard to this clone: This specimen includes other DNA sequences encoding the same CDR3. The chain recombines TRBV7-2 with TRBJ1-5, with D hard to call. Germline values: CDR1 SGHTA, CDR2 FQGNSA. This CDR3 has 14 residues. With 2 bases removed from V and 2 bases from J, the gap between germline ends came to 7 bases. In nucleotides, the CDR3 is TGTGCCAGCAGCTTACGGCAGGGCAATCAGCCCCAGCATTTT. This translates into CASSLRQGNQPQHF.

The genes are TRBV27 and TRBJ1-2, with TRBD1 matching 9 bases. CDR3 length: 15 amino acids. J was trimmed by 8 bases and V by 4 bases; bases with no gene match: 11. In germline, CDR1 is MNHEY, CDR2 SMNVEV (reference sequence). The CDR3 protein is CASSSAPGTGRGYTF. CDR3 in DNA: TGTGCCAGCAGTTCAGCCCCCGGGACAGGGAGAGGCTACACCTTC.

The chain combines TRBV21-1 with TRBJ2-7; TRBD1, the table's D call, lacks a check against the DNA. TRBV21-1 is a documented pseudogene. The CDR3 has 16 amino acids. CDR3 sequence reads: CASSLPNEPRIYEQYF. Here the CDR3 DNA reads TGTGCCAGCAGCCTGCCAAATGAACCCAGAATCTACGAGCAGTACTTC.

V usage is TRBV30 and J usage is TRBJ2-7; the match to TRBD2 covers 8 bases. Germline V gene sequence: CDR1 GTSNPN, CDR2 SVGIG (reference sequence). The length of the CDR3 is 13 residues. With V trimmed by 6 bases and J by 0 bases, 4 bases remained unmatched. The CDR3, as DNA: TGTGCCTGCCAGACTAGCGACTCCTACGAGCAGTACTTC. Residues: CACQTSDSYEQYF.

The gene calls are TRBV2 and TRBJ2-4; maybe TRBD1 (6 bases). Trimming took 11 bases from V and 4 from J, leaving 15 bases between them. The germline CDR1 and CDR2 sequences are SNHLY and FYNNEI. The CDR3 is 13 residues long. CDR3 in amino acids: CAQSGQGKNIQYF. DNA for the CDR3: TGTGCCCAGTCCGGCCAGGGGAAAAACATTCAGTACTTC.

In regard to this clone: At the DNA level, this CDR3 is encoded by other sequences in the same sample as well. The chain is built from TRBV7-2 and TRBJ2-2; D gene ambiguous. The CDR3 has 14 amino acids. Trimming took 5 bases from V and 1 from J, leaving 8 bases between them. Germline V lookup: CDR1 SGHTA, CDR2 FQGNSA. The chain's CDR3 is CASSLRRNTGELFF. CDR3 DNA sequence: TGTGCCAGCAGCCTTCGACGGAACACCGGGGAGCTGTTTTTT.

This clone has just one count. Here the CDR3 reads CASKGGAGNTIYF. CDR3 DNA: TGTGCCAGTAAAGGGGGCGCGGGAAACACCATATATTTT. The chain carries TRBV25-1 and TRBJ1-3; 7 bases line up with TRBD1. J gave up 4 bases and V 9 bases, and 6 bases lay outside the gene matches. The germline gives CDR1 MGHDK, CDR2 SYGVNS. There are 13 residues in the CDR3.

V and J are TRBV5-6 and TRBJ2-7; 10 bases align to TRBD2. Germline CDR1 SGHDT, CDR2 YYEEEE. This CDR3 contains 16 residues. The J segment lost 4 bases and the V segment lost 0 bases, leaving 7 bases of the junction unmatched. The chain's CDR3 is CASSLVSLAGAYEQYF. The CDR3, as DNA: TGTGCCAGCAGCTTGGTTAGCCTAGCGGGAGCTTACGAGCAGTACTTC. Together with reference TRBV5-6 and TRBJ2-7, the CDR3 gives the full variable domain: DAGVTQSPTHLIKTRGQQVTLRCSPKSGHDTVSWYQQALGQGPQFIFQYYEEEERQRGNFPDRFSGHQFPNYSSELNVNALLLGDSALYLCASSLVSLAGAYEQYFGPGTRLTVT.

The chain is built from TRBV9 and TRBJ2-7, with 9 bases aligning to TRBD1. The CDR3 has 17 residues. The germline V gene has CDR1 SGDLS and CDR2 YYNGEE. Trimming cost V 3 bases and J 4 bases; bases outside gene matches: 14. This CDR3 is CASSAGTGFGLGYEQYF. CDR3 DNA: TGTGCCAGCAGCGCCGGGACAGGGTTTGGTCTCGGGTACGAGCAGTACTTC.